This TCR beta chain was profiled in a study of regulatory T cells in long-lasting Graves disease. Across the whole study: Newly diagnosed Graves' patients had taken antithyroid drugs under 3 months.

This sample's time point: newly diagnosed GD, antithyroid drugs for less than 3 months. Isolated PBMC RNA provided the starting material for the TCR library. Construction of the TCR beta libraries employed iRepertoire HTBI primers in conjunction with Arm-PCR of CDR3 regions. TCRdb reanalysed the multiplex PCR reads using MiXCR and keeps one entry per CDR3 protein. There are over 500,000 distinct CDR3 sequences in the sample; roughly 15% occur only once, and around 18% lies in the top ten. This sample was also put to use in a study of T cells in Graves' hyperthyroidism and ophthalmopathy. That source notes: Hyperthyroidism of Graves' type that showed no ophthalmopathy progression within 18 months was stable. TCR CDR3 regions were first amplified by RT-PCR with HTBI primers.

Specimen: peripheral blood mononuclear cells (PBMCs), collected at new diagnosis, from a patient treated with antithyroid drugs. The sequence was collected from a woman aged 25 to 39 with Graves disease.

CDR3: CASRTVLNTGELFF. The CDR3 nucleotides are TGCGCCAGCAGGACAGTTTTGAACACCGGGGAGCTGTTTTTT. The chain is built from TRBV5-1 and TRBJ2-2; possibly TRBD1 for D (5 bases). The CDR3 has 14 residues. V lost 5 bases and J 1 base, leaving 9 bases between the germline ends. Germline assignment: CDR1 SGHRS and CDR2 YFSETQ.